These 13 T cell receptor beta chains share one sample of origin, sequenced in a study of response to subunit inactivated influenza vaccine. In TCRdb, the RT-PCR reads were re-called with MiXCR into one record per CDR3 protein. The sample lists approximately 520,000 distinct CDR3 sequences; around 25% were seen once. Source: CD4+ T cells sorted from PBMCs, taken less than 6 days after vaccination. The receptors originated from a man aged 45-65 years who received an inactivated influenza vaccine.

The chain carries TRBV10-3 and TRBJ2-2, with a tentative D call TRBD2 (5 bases). Trimming stripped 2 bases from V and 2 bases from J, with 21 bases between. In germline, CDR1 is ENHRY, CDR2 SYGVKD. This CDR3 has 19 residues. The DNA for the CDR3 is TGTGCCATCAGTGAGCCCCTTGGGAGACAAGGAATAAACACCGGGGAGCTGTTTTTT. Residues: CAISEPLGRQGINTGELFF.

The V call is TRBV24-1, the J call TRBJ2-1; D possibly matches TRBD1 or TRBD2 (5 bases each). V lost 5 bases to trimming and J lost 7 bases, with 20 bases between them. This CDR3 is built from 16 residues. Germline V gene lookup returns CDR1 KGHDR and CDR2 SFDVKD. The CDR3 here is CATSVVTGRDVNEQFF. As DNA, the CDR3 is TGTGCCACCAGTGTTGTAACAGGCAGGGACGTAAATGAGCAGTTCTTC.

V gene TRBV20-1 combines with J gene TRBJ2-2; D possibly matches TRBD1 or TRBD2 (5 bases each). In germline, CDR1 is DFQATT, CDR2 SNEGSKA (reference sequence). Trimming removed 4 bases from V and 2 bases from J, with 11 bases in between. CDR3 length equals 14 residues. CDR3 amino acids: CSATRDGNTGELFF. The CDR3 DNA reads TGCAGTGCTACGAGGGACGGAAACACCGGGGAGCTGTTTTTT.

V usage is TRBV29-1 and J usage is TRBJ2-3; maybe TRBD2 (6 bases). The CDR3 extends over 13 amino acids. Trimming cost V 6 bases and J 0 bases, with 10 bases left between them. Germline V CDR1 and CDR2: SQVTM, ANQGSEA. In DNA form, the CDR3 reads TGCAGCGTCTCAAGCGGGAGCACAGATACGCAGTATTTT. The encoded protein is CSVSSGSTDTQYF.

At least ten counts were recorded for this clonotype. The genes are TRBV5-5 and TRBJ2-7; TRBD2 matches at 11 bases. J lost 4 bases, V lost 2 bases, and 11 bases had no gene match. This CDR3 comprises 17 residues. CDR1 and CDR2 from the germline V gene are SGHKS and YYEKEE (reference sequence). The CDR3 here is CASSFYLTSGRQYEQYF. DNA of the CDR3: TGTGCCAGCAGCTTCTATCTTACTAGCGGGAGACAGTACGAGCAGTACTTC.

As DNA, the CDR3 is TGTGCCAGCAGCCAACTGACAGGGCGAAGCACAGATACGCAGTATTTT. It specifies CASSQLTGRSTDTQYF. The gene calls are TRBV5-8 and TRBJ2-3; 7 bases agree with TRBD1. CDR1 SGHTS and CDR2 YDEGEE come from the germline V gene. This CDR3 has 16 residues. V shed 4 bases, J shed 0 bases, and the junction held 8 bases outside the gene matches.

The sample holds a few counts of this clonotype. The J gene is TRBJ2-1, the V gene TRBV29-1, with 9 bases fitting TRBD2. V was pared by 7 bases and J by 8 bases, with 15 bases of the junction left unmatched. This CDR3 is 15 amino acids long. Looked up from germline, CDR1 is SQVTM and CDR2 is ANQGSEA. CDR3 residues: CSARSGTSTGDEQFF. The CDR3 nucleotides are TGCAGCGCTCGGTCCGGGACTAGCACGGGGGATGAGCAGTTCTTC.

V and J are TRBV12-3 or TRBV12-4 and TRBJ2-3, with D perhaps TRBD2 (6 bases). This CDR3 contains 12 residues. V gave up 7 bases and J gave up 4 bases, with 9 bases separating them. Here the CDR3 reads CASTGAADTQYF. CDR3 DNA sequence: TGTGCCAGCACGGGAGCGGCAGATACGCAGTATTTT.

This chain connects TRBV10-3 to TRBJ2-7; D might be TRBD1 (5 bases). The V gene lost 0 bases and the J gene lost 6 bases, with 12 bases spanning the gap. Germline V gene sequence: CDR1 ENHRY, CDR2 SYGVKD. This CDR3 has 14 residues. In DNA form, the CDR3 reads TGTGCCATCAGTGAGTCGGTAGGGGTTGCCGAGCAGTACTTC. Translated, it gives CAISESVGVAEQYF.

There are a few counts of this clonotype. The chain recombines TRBV30 with TRBJ1-5; D might be TRBD1 (6 bases). This CDR3 contains 13 residues. V lost 3 bases and J lost 7, with 13 bases in between. Germline V gene sequence: CDR1 GTSNPN, CDR2 SVGIG (reference sequence). DNA of the CDR3: TGTGCCTGGAGCGAAAGGGGGGGACAGCCCCAGCATTTT. This translates into CAWSERGGQPQHF.

This clonotype came up a few times. The genes are TRBV12-3 or TRBV12-4 and TRBJ2-7; D uncertain. This CDR3 contains 12 residues. V shed 5 bases and J shed 3 bases, with 8 bases lying between them. The CDR3: CASSLELYEQYF. In DNA form, the CDR3 reads TGTGCCAGCAGTCTCGAGCTCTACGAGCAGTACTTC.

This clonotype was counted only a few times. The V call is TRBV10-3, the J call TRBJ2-4, with D maybe TRBD2 (5 bases). This CDR3 region has 13 residues. Germline V gene lookup returns CDR1 ENHRY and CDR2 SYGVKD. The ends were cut back, 10 bases at V and 3 bases at J, with 13 bases in the middle. The CDR3 protein is CATRAEVKNIQYF. The CDR3 DNA is TGTGCCACCCGCGCGGAGGTCAAAAACATTCAGTACTTC.

The chain recombines TRBV7-2 with TRBJ2-3; unclear D gene. V was shortened by 1 base and J by 3 bases, with 14 bases between the two germline ends. The CDR3 is 16 residues long. The germline V gene has CDR1 SGHTA and CDR2 FQGNSA. The CDR3 spells CASSLGVLAETDTQYF. The CDR3 DNA reads as TGTGCCAGCAGCTTAGGCGTCTTGGCGGAAACAGATACGCAGTATTTT.